These T cell receptor beta chains were read from a single sample in a study of T-cell reconstitution after alpha-beta-depleted transplantation in children. From the PCR reads, TCRdb called clonotypes with MiXCR, one entry per CDR3 protein. The table records 30,000 to 40,000 distinct CDR3 sequences, about 6.7% of them present only once. The sample in question was peripheral blood, obtained 60 days after TCRalphabeta/CD19-depleted stem cell transplant. These receptors all stem from a child under three years old who had a stem cell transplant for acute myeloid leukemia, so the T cells may come from the graft donor. CDR3s include the opening cysteine and the closing phenylalanine or tryptophan. Each record gives: clone size, J gene, V gene, D gene, CDR3 protein, CDR3 DNA. The D gene is left open where the match is weak. For some rows the clone size is stated as once, few or many, or as a class when expanded; others skip it.

abundance: -
j_gene: TRBJ2-3
v_gene: TRBV4-3
d_gene: -
CDR3aa: CASSQDLGGRDTQYF
CDR3nt: TGCGCCAGCAGCCAAGATTTAGGGGGTAGGGATACGCAGTATTTT

abundance: many
j_gene: TRBJ2-1
v_gene: TRBV27
d_gene: -
CDR3aa: CASSFWGGEQFF
CDR3nt: TGTGCCAGCAGTTTTTGGGGTGGTGAGCAGTTCTTC

abundance: many
j_gene: TRBJ2-3
v_gene: TRBV27
d_gene: -
CDR3aa: CASSLLGSTDTQYF
CDR3nt: TGTGCCAGCAGTTTACTGGGGAGCACAGATACGCAGTATTTT

abundance: many
j_gene: TRBJ2-1
v_gene: TRBV12-3/TRBV12-4
d_gene: -
CDR3aa: CASTPGWNEQFF
CDR3nt: TGTGCCAGCACCCCGGGGTGGAATGAGCAGTTCTTC

abundance: many
j_gene: TRBJ2-2
v_gene: TRBV5-1
d_gene: TRBD1
CDR3aa: CASRMQGAMTAGELFF
CDR3nt: TGCGCCAGCAGGATGCAGGGGGCGATGACGGCCGGGGAGCTGTTTTTT

abundance: many
j_gene: TRBJ2-3
v_gene: TRBV7-2
d_gene: TRBD2
CDR3aa: CASSFPREGRTDTQYF
CDR3nt: TGTGCCAGCAGCTTCCCGAGGGAGGGTCGAACAGATACGCAGTATTTT

abundance: many
j_gene: TRBJ2-7
v_gene: TRBV12-3/TRBV12-4
d_gene: TRBD2
CDR3aa: CASSRGGGDEQYF
CDR3nt: TGTGCCAGCAGTCGGGGCGGGGGGGACGAGCAGTACTTC

abundance: many
j_gene: TRBJ2-2
v_gene: TRBV10-1
d_gene: -
CDR3aa: CASSWTDTGELFF
CDR3nt: TGCGCCAGCAGTTGGACAGACACCGGGGAGCTGTTTTTT

abundance: medium-sized
j_gene: TRBJ2-1
v_gene: TRBV27
d_gene: -
CDR3aa: CASSFGASYNEQFF
CDR3nt: TGTGCCAGCAGTTTCGGGGCCTCCTACAATGAGCAGTTCTTC

abundance: few
j_gene: TRBJ1-1
v_gene: TRBV4-2
d_gene: -
CDR3aa: CASSREGVRFNTEAFF
CDR3nt: TGTGCCAGCAGCCGAGAAGGCGTACGGTTCAACACTGAAGCTTTCTTT

abundance: many
j_gene: TRBJ2-7
v_gene: TRBV20-1
d_gene: TRBD2
CDR3aa: CSAPWTSGSSYEQYF
CDR3nt: TGCAGTGCACCATGGACTAGCGGGAGCTCCTACGAGCAGTACTTC

abundance: many
j_gene: TRBJ1-1
v_gene: TRBV5-5
d_gene: -
CDR3aa: CASSLVKRASRGAFF
CDR3nt: TGTGCCAGCAGCCTGGTAAAACGGGCTTCTCGAGGAGCTTTCTTT

abundance: many
j_gene: TRBJ2-7
v_gene: TRBV20-1
d_gene: -
CDR3aa: CSARRLAWSSYEQYF
CDR3nt: TGCAGTGCTAGAAGGCTCGCCTGGAGCTCCTACGAGCAGTACTTC

abundance: many
j_gene: TRBJ1-4
v_gene: TRBV7-9
d_gene: -
CDR3aa: CASSPRHIPEKLFF
CDR3nt: TGTGCCAGCAGCCCCAGACATATTCCCGAAAAACTGTTTTTT

abundance: many
j_gene: TRBJ2-3
v_gene: TRBV10-3
d_gene: -
CDR3aa: CAISERRVTDTQYF
CDR3nt: TGTGCCATCAGTGAAAGGAGGGTCACAGATACGCAGTATTTT

abundance: many
j_gene: TRBJ1-1
v_gene: TRBV4-1
d_gene: TRBD1
CDR3aa: CASSQVQGKTEAFF
CDR3nt: TGCGCCAGCAGCCAAGTACAGGGGAAAACTGAAGCTTTCTTT

abundance: many
j_gene: TRBJ2-7
v_gene: TRBV5-1
d_gene: -
CDR3aa: CASRLGLVGRSSYEQYF
CDR3nt: TGCGCCAGCAGGTTGGGGTTGGTCGGGCGGAGCTCCTACGAGCAGTACTTC

abundance: many
j_gene: TRBJ1-5
v_gene: TRBV5-6
d_gene: -
CDR3aa: CASTSRGLGPGQPQHF
CDR3nt: TGTGCCAGCACCTCTCGAGGGTTGGGGCCGGGCCAGCCCCAGCATTTT

abundance: many
j_gene: TRBJ2-1
v_gene: TRBV4-2
d_gene: -
CDR3aa: CASSQEGPRNEQFF
CDR3nt: TGTGCCAGCAGCCAAGAAGGGCCGAGGAATGAGCAGTTCTTC

abundance: many
j_gene: TRBJ2-3
v_gene: TRBV6-5
d_gene: TRBD2
CDR3aa: CASRAGLATDTQYF
CDR3nt: TGTGCCAGCAGGGCCGGACTAGCCACAGATACGCAGTATTTT

abundance: many
j_gene: TRBJ2-3
v_gene: TRBV7-2
d_gene: -
CDR3aa: CASSFLPGHGTDTQYF
CDR3nt: TGTGCCAGCAGCTTCCTCCCGGGGCATGGCACAGATACGCAGTATTTT

abundance: many
j_gene: TRBJ2-5
v_gene: TRBV7-9
d_gene: -
CDR3aa: CASSLPRAQETQYF
CDR3nt: TGTGCCAGCAGCCTGCCGAGGGCTCAAGAGACCCAGTACTTC

abundance: many
j_gene: TRBJ2-2
v_gene: TRBV5-1
d_gene: TRBD2
CDR3aa: CASGYALAGLNTGELFF
CDR3nt: TGCGCCAGCGGGTATGCGCTAGCGGGTCTCAACACCGGGGAGCTGTTTTTT

abundance: many
j_gene: TRBJ2-7
v_gene: TRBV29-1
d_gene: -
CDR3aa: CSVEGPSEGRHKTRYYEQYF
CDR3nt: TGCAGCGTTGAAGGCCCCTCAGAGGGTAGGCACAAGACGAGGTACTACGAGCAGTACTTC

abundance: many
j_gene: TRBJ2-3
v_gene: TRBV18
d_gene: -
CDR3aa: CASSPPGEDTQYF
CDR3nt: TGTGCCAGCTCACCCCCGGGGGAGGATACGCAGTATTTT

abundance: many
j_gene: TRBJ1-1
v_gene: TRBV12-5
d_gene: -
CDR3aa: CASGFAPAGAEAFF
CDR3nt: TGTGCTAGTGGTTTTGCCCCCGCCGGGGCTGAAGCTTTCTTT

abundance: few
j_gene: TRBJ1-5
v_gene: TRBV5-4
d_gene: -
CDR3aa: CASSLNPGQPQHF
CDR3nt: TGTGCCAGCAGCCTGAACCCCGGCCAGCCCCAGCATTTT

abundance: few
j_gene: TRBJ2-2
v_gene: TRBV4-2
d_gene: -
CDR3aa: CASSQEAGNTGELFF
CDR3nt: TGTGCCAGCAGCCAAGAGGCAGGGAACACCGGGGAGCTGTTTTTT

abundance: many
j_gene: TRBJ2-7
v_gene: TRBV7-3
d_gene: -
CDR3aa: CASSPGGQGGYEQYF
CDR3nt: TGTGCCAGCAGCCCCGGCGGGCAGGGTGGCTACGAGCAGTACTTC

abundance: many
j_gene: TRBJ2-2
v_gene: TRBV12-3/TRBV12-4
d_gene: -
CDR3aa: CANLVAGTGELFF
CDR3nt: TGTGCCAACCTCGTCGCCGGAACCGGGGAGCTGTTTTTT

abundance: many
j_gene: TRBJ2-4
v_gene: TRBV11-2
d_gene: TRBD1
CDR3aa: CASSPGQGGSILAKNIQYF
CDR3nt: TGTGCCAGCAGTCCGGGACAGGGGGGTTCCATTCTAGCCAAAAACATTCAGTACTTC

abundance: many
j_gene: TRBJ2-1
v_gene: TRBV20-1
d_gene: -
CDR3aa: CSARSGTREQFF
CDR3nt: TGCAGTGCTAGGTCTGGGACCCGAGAGCAGTTCTTC

abundance: many
j_gene: TRBJ2-1
v_gene: TRBV9
d_gene: TRBD2
CDR3aa: CASSEEGSGVYNEQFF
CDR3nt: TGTGCCAGCAGCGAAGAGGGTAGCGGGGTGTACAATGAGCAGTTCTTC

abundance: many
j_gene: TRBJ2-2
v_gene: TRBV7-3
d_gene: -
CDR3aa: CASSPLQGSTGELFF
CDR3nt: TGTGCCAGCAGCCCTCTCCAGGGGAGCACCGGGGAGCTGTTTTTT

abundance: many
j_gene: TRBJ1-2
v_gene: TRBV29-1
d_gene: -
CDR3aa: CSVKVTAYGYTF
CDR3nt: TGCAGCGTTAAGGTGACGGCCTATGGCTACACCTTC

abundance: few
j_gene: TRBJ2-3
v_gene: TRBV11-2
d_gene: -
CDR3aa: CASSTRRGEGTDTQYF
CDR3nt: TGTGCCAGCAGCACCCGGAGGGGAGAAGGCACAGATACGCAGTATTTT

abundance: -
j_gene: TRBJ2-7
v_gene: TRBV29-1
d_gene: -
CDR3aa: CSVVGSYEQYF
CDR3nt: TGCAGCGTTGTCGGATCCTACGAGCAGTACTTC

abundance: many
j_gene: TRBJ2-7
v_gene: TRBV7-9
d_gene: -
CDR3aa: CASSHRSNPPYEQYF
CDR3nt: TGTGCCAGCAGCCACAGGAGTAATCCCCCCTACGAGCAGTACTTC

abundance: many
j_gene: TRBJ1-6
v_gene: TRBV4-3
d_gene: -
CDR3aa: CASSQDRWGRNSPLHF
CDR3nt: TGCGCCAGCAGCCAAGACAGGTGGGGAAGGAATTCACCCCTCCACTTT

abundance: -
j_gene: TRBJ2-7
v_gene: TRBV12-3/TRBV12-4
d_gene: -
CDR3aa: CASSWTRYEQYF
CDR3nt: TGTGCCAGCAGTTGGACAAGGTACGAGCAGTACTTC

abundance: many
j_gene: TRBJ2-7
v_gene: TRBV13
d_gene: TRBD1
CDR3aa: CASSLGGRGYEQYF
CDR3nt: TGTGCCAGCAGCTTAGGGGGCAGGGGGTACGAGCAGTACTTC

abundance: many
j_gene: TRBJ2-7
v_gene: TRBV5-6
d_gene: -
CDR3aa: CASSFSVGRYYEQYF
CDR3nt: TGTGCCAGCAGCTTTTCGGTGGGACGTTACTACGAGCAGTACTTC

abundance: many
j_gene: TRBJ2-7
v_gene: TRBV10-3
d_gene: -
CDR3aa: CAISGGREIPYEQYF
CDR3nt: TGTGCCATCAGCGGGGGGCGGGAGATCCCCTACGAGCAGTACTTC

abundance: many
j_gene: TRBJ1-1
v_gene: TRBV29-1
d_gene: -
CDR3aa: CSVGRVGKNTEAFF
CDR3nt: TGCAGCGTTGGGCGGGTCGGTAAGAACACTGAAGCTTTCTTT

abundance: many
j_gene: TRBJ2-5
v_gene: TRBV20-1
d_gene: TRBD2
CDR3aa: CSASPGLAGVLPQETQYF
CDR3nt: TGCAGTGCTAGCCCAGGACTAGCGGGCGTGCTTCCTCAAGAGACCCAGTACTTC

abundance: many
j_gene: TRBJ1-2
v_gene: TRBV5-1
d_gene: -
CDR3aa: CASSRGADYGYTF
CDR3nt: TGCGCCAGCAGTAGGGGCGCGGACTATGGCTACACCTTC

abundance: many
j_gene: TRBJ2-2
v_gene: TRBV12-3/TRBV12-4
d_gene: -
CDR3aa: CASSFKRMAGELFF
CDR3nt: TGTGCCAGCAGTTTTAAGCGGATGGCCGGGGAGCTGTTTTTT

abundance: many
j_gene: TRBJ2-7
v_gene: TRBV4-3
d_gene: -
CDR3aa: CASSPWSGWEQYF
CDR3nt: TGCGCCAGCAGCCCGTGGAGTGGGTGGGAGCAGTACTTC

abundance: many
j_gene: TRBJ2-7
v_gene: TRBV16
d_gene: TRBD1
CDR3aa: CASSLGQGPSYEQYF
CDR3nt: TGTGCCAGCAGTCTGGGACAGGGGCCGTCCTACGAGCAGTACTTC

abundance: many
j_gene: TRBJ2-7
v_gene: TRBV5-1
d_gene: -
CDR3aa: CASSLGSTYEQYF
CDR3nt: TGCGCCAGCAGCTTGGGCAGCACCTACGAGCAGTACTTC

abundance: many
j_gene: TRBJ1-1
v_gene: TRBV7-9
d_gene: TRBD1
CDR3aa: CASSLAGTGRTEAFF
CDR3nt: TGTGCCAGCAGCTTAGCAGGGACAGGGAGGACTGAAGCTTTCTTT

abundance: many
j_gene: TRBJ1-2
v_gene: TRBV4-1
d_gene: -
CDR3aa: CASSQDLGLYGYTF
CDR3nt: TGCGCCAGCAGCCAAGATCTTGGGTTATATGGCTACACCTTC

abundance: medium-sized
j_gene: TRBJ2-3
v_gene: TRBV4-3
d_gene: -
CDR3aa: CASSQDHATQYF
CDR3nt: TGCGCCAGCAGCCAAGACCACGCTACGCAGTATTTT

abundance: many
j_gene: TRBJ2-5
v_gene: TRBV29-1
d_gene: -
CDR3aa: CSVIDRNQETQYF
CDR3nt: TGCAGCGTTATCGACAGGAACCAAGAGACCCAGTACTTC